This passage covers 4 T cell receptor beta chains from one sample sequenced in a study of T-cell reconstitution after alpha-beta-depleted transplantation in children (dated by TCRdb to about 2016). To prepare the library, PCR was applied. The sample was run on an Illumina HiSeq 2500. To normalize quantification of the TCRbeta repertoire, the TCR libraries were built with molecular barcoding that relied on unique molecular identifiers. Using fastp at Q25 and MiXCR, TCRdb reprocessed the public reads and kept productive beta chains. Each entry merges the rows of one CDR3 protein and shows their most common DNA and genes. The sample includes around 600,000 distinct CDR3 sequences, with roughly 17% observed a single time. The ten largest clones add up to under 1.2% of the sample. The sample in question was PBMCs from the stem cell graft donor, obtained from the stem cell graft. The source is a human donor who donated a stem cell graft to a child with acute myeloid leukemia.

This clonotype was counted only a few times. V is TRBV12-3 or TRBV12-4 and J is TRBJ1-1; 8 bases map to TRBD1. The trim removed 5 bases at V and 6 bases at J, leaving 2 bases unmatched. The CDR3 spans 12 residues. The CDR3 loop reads CASSQGAPEAFF. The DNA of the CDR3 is TGTGCCAGCAGTCAGGGGGCCCCTGAAGCTTTCTTT.

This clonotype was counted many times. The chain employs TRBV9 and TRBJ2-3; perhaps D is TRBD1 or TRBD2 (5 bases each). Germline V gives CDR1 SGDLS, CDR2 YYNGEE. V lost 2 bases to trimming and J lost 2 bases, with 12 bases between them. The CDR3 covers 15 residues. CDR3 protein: CASSVPGPTTDTQYF. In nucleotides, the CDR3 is TGTGCCAGCAGCGTCCCGGGACCTACCACAGATACGCAGTATTTT.

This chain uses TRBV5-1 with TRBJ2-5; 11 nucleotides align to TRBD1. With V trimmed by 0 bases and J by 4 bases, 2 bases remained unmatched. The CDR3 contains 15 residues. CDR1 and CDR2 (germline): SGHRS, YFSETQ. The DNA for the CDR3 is TGCGCCAGCAGCTTGGTGGGACAGGGGGGAGAGACCCAGTACTTC. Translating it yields CASSLVGQGGETQYF.

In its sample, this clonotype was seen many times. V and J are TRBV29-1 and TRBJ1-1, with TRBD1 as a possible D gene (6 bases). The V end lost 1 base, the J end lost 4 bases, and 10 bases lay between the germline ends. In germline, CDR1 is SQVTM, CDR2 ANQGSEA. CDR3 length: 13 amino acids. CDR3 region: CSVEGAGATEAFF. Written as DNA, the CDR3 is TGCAGCGTTGAAGGTGCGGGGGCCACTGAAGCTTTCTTT.